This is a list of T cell receptor beta chains from one sample in a study of shared clonotypes between healthy human individuals. Data came from immunoSEQ multiplex PCR; TCRdb stores just in-frame clones and leaves some out. The sample lists millions of clones; 93% were seen once. The specimen was naive CD8+ T cells from PBMCs. These TCRs come from a man younger than 35 in good health. Some clones in this sample may be carry-over from other donors' samples. CDR3s include the opening cysteine and the closing phenylalanine or tryptophan. Size values are once, few and many counts, or a class for expanded clones, and some rows have none.

cdr3_aa: CASSVAGGGNTIYF
clone_size: once
j_call: TRBJ1-3
v_call: TRBV9

cdr3_aa: CASSVGTGRISSYEQYF
clone_size: NA
j_call: TRBJ2-7
v_call: TRBV9

cdr3_aa: CASSLRSVRYNEQFF
clone_size: once
j_call: TRBJ2-1
v_call: TRBV27

cdr3_aa: CASSPRRSSGSYEQYF
clone_size: NA
j_call: TRBJ2-7
v_call: TRBV28

cdr3_aa: CASSPSRGTGELFF
clone_size: NA
j_call: TRBJ2-2
v_call: TRBV18

cdr3_aa: CASSLGLDWSYEQYF
clone_size: NA
j_call: TRBJ2-7
v_call: TRBV9

cdr3_aa: CASSYTGEFAKLFF
clone_size: NA
j_call: TRBJ1-4
v_call: TRBV6-5

cdr3_aa: CASSFTGGVAGELFF
clone_size: NA
j_call: TRBJ2-2
v_call: TRBV7-6

cdr3_aa: CASSIREQETQYF
clone_size: once
j_call: TRBJ2-5
v_call: TRBV19

cdr3_aa: CASSKIRGQGAYSNQPQHF
clone_size: NA
j_call: TRBJ1-5
v_call: TRBV27

cdr3_aa: CASSKRKTGAFNYGYTF
clone_size: NA
j_call: TRBJ1-2
v_call: TRBV21-1

cdr3_aa: CASSERRTGQETQYF
clone_size: NA
j_call: TRBJ2-5
v_call: TRBV7-9

cdr3_aa: CASSFNGGGDYGYTF
clone_size: few
j_call: TRBJ1-2
v_call: TRBV27

cdr3_aa: CASSPYGLRGPSSYEQYF
clone_size: NA
j_call: TRBJ2-7
v_call: TRBV28

cdr3_aa: CASSLRRELDSEQFF
clone_size: NA
j_call: TRBJ2-1
v_call: TRBV28

cdr3_aa: CASSVVEIYEQYF
clone_size: NA
j_call: TRBJ2-7
v_call: TRBV2

cdr3_aa: CASSLDSLASYEQYF
clone_size: NA
j_call: TRBJ2-7
v_call: TRBV4-1

cdr3_aa: CASSRGTYNEQFF
clone_size: NA
j_call: TRBJ2-1
v_call: TRBV4-2

cdr3_aa: CASIRDPLSPLYEQYF
clone_size: NA
j_call: TRBJ2-7
v_call: TRBV7-2

cdr3_aa: CASSSSASGHQETQYF
clone_size: NA
j_call: TRBJ2-5
v_call: TRBV21-1

cdr3_aa: CASSLVGAKGDEQYF
clone_size: NA
j_call: TRBJ2-7
v_call: TRBV7-3

cdr3_aa: CASTQQGFRGGYTF
clone_size: NA
j_call: TRBJ1-2
v_call: TRBV6-1

cdr3_aa: CASSEVLTNTGELFF
clone_size: NA
j_call: TRBJ2-2
v_call: TRBV11-2

cdr3_aa: CASSSFFSGSIYEQYF
clone_size: NA
j_call: TRBJ2-7
v_call: TRBV7-2

cdr3_aa: CASSQVGGGNYEQYF
clone_size: once
j_call: TRBJ2-7
v_call: TRBV4-3

cdr3_aa: CASSLRPGLSYNEQFF
clone_size: NA
j_call: TRBJ2-1
v_call: TRBV5-1

cdr3_aa: CASSLSAVTPHYGYTF
clone_size: NA
j_call: TRBJ1-2
v_call: TRBV27

cdr3_aa: CASDGGKETQYF
clone_size: NA
j_call: TRBJ2-5
v_call: TRBV19

cdr3_aa: CAIIGGGRAIHEQFF
clone_size: NA
j_call: TRBJ2-1
v_call: TRBV28

cdr3_aa: CASSLGDFLYEQYF
clone_size: NA
j_call: TRBJ2-7
v_call: TRBV7-9

cdr3_aa: CASSPAFLAGYGYTF
clone_size: NA
j_call: TRBJ1-2
v_call: TRBV27

cdr3_aa: CASSFRRSTGELFF
clone_size: NA
j_call: TRBJ2-2
v_call: TRBV28

cdr3_aa: CASSVWTGSYNEQFF
clone_size: NA
j_call: TRBJ2-1
v_call: TRBV9

cdr3_aa: CASRPRTGGFGTDTQYF
clone_size: NA
j_call: TRBJ2-3
v_call: TRBV7-9

cdr3_aa: CASSLATRGRDNEQFF
clone_size: NA
j_call: TRBJ2-1
v_call: TRBV7-6

cdr3_aa: CASSLSQGRKSPLHF
clone_size: NA
j_call: TRBJ1-6
v_call: TRBV27

cdr3_aa: CASSPRDRVLSYEQYF
clone_size: NA
j_call: TRBJ2-7
v_call: TRBV5-1

cdr3_aa: CASSQNRDTNTGELFF
clone_size: NA
j_call: TRBJ2-2
v_call: TRBV23-1

cdr3_aa: CASSSRTGPYGYTF
clone_size: NA
j_call: TRBJ1-2
v_call: TRBV5-1

cdr3_aa: CASSLAGTSGTLSSYEQYF
clone_size: NA
j_call: TRBJ2-7
v_call: TRBV5-8

cdr3_aa: CAWSVRLADPYEQYF
clone_size: NA
j_call: TRBJ2-7
v_call: TRBV30

cdr3_aa: CASRTQGLNTEAFF
clone_size: NA
j_call: TRBJ1-1
v_call: TRBV27

cdr3_aa: CASSMALPTEAFF
clone_size: NA
j_call: TRBJ1-1
v_call: TRBV19

cdr3_aa: CATSRAAMGRTF
clone_size: many
j_call: TRBJ1-2
v_call: TRBV15

cdr3_aa: CASSPASGSPYYEQYF
clone_size: NA
j_call: TRBJ2-7
v_call: TRBV14

cdr3_aa: CASSVGDGSYEQYF
clone_size: NA
j_call: TRBJ2-7
v_call: TRBV9

cdr3_aa: CARPTRGRFTGELFF
clone_size: NA
j_call: TRBJ2-2
v_call: TRBV7-2

cdr3_aa: CASSFGWGDEQFF
clone_size: NA
j_call: TRBJ2-1
v_call: TRBV7-9